This T cell receptor beta chain was recorded in a study of spatial heterogeneity in lung cancer. The study's findings and limits: Tumor mutation count correlated with how many alpha and beta TCRs expanded intratumorally.

Time point indicated: sample taken at primary tumor resection. This CDR3 region has 16 residues. Germline V gene lookup returns CDR1 LNHNV and CDR2 YYDKDF (reference sequence). The V gene lost 0 bases and the J gene lost 4 bases, with 16 bases spanning the gap. TCRdb re-called the 5' RACE reads through MiXCR, storing one row per CDR3 protein. The table shows some 10,000 distinct CDR3 sequences, with just over 14% occurring only once. This clonotype was observed at least ten times. The target antigen is unknown. The source was lung tumor tissue, collected at surgery. The origin of this receptor is a male donor with early-stage non-small cell lung cancer. The chain couples TRBV15 to TRBJ2-7, with no clear D. Written as DNA, the CDR3 is TGTGCCACCAGCAGAGATCAATTGGCAGGATATTACGAGCAGTACTTC. Residues: CATSRDQLAGYYEQYF.